The clone carrying this T cell receptor (beta chain) was seen a few times. This record comes from a study of cytomegalovirus exposure and HLA in healthy donors. PCR primers comprised 60 Vbeta and 13 Jbeta primers. The table came from immunoSEQ multiplex PCR; TCRdb's copy has only in-frame clones and leaves some out. The sample has fewer than 130,000 clones, roughly 71% seen once. This clonotype was obtained from a man in his forties in good health and CMV-seropositive. Input material: PBMCs.

This CDR3 is CASSPSGTAPHEQYF. CDR3 in DNA: TGTGCCAGCAGCCCTTCCGGGACAGCCCCCCACGAGCAGTACTTC. This chain connects TRBV7-3 to TRBJ2-7; TRBD1 agrees at 7 bases. Germline V CDR1 and CDR2: SGHTA, FQGTGA. V was pared by 5 bases and J by 5 bases, with 12 bases of the junction left unmatched. This CDR3 spans 15 amino acids.